This T cell receptor (beta chain) was identified during a study of blood T cell repertoires in COVID-19. Background on the study: T cells, B-cell-depleted T cells, or PBMCs supplied cDNA or gDNA.

Assay used: immunoSEQ multiplex PCR; TCRdb lists only in-frame clones, some missing. The sample carries some 170,000 clones, roughly 87% recorded once. Sequences were obtained from peripheral blood. The TCR originated in a woman in her forties or fifties with acute or convalescent COVID-19.

Here the CDR3 DNA reads TGCGCCAGCAGCGCTGGTGGGCTAGCGGGGGGCGACGGGGAGCTGTTTTTT. This translates into CASSAGGLAGGDGELFF. This rearrangement joins TRBV5-1 to TRBJ2-2; 11 positions match TRBD2. The CDR3 extends over 17 amino acids. The J segment lost 7 bases and the V segment lost 4 bases, leaving 12 bases of the junction unmatched. The V gene's germline CDR1 is SGHRS and CDR2 YFSETQ.